Following are 7 T cell receptor beta chains from one sample sequenced in a study of T cell changes during pregnancy in multiple sclerosis. Libraries were prepared by immunoSEQ multiplex PCR; TCRdb keeps only in-frame clonotypes and omits some of them. Among 35,000 to 45,000 clones, about nine tenths were seen once, and the ten largest hold just under 2%. The sequencing here drew on CD4+ T cells from peripheral blood mononuclear cells, taken after pregnancy. These receptors came from a female donor in good health, enrolled as a control in a pregnancy study.

This sequence joins TRBV10-2 and TRBJ2-3; D possibly corresponds to TRBD2 (6 bases). CDR3 length equals 14 residues. Germline V lookup: CDR1 WSHSY, CDR2 SAAADI. With 6 bases removed from V and 1 base from J, the gap between germline ends came to 11 bases. The CDR3 nucleotides read TGCGCCAGCAGCAATGGACTACGCACAGATACGCAGTATTTT. Amino acid sequence: CASSNGLRTDTQYF.

The rearrangement uses TRBV6-1 and TRBJ2-5; D not certain. V dropped 6 bases and J dropped 1 base, with 9 bases sitting between them. CDR1 is MNHNS, CDR2 SASEGT, per germline. The CDR3 consists of 13 residues. The CDR3 DNA is TGTGCCAGCAGCCGACTCACCCAAGAGACCCAGTACTTC. Translated: CASSRLTQETQYF.

The chain couples TRBV2 to TRBJ1-4; TRBD1 aligns across 7 bases. The CDR3 length is 15 residues. Germline V lookup: CDR1 SNHLY, CDR2 FYNNEI. The V segment lost 4 bases and the J segment 8 bases; nucleotides outside the gene matches: 10. CDR3 sequence: CASSGLQGIQEKLFF. For the CDR3, the DNA is TGTGCCAGCAGTGGACTACAGGGGATTCAGGAAAAACTGTTTTTT.

CDR3 DNA: TGTGCCAGCAGCGTAGGCGGATATGGCTACACCTTC. It yields the protein CASSVGGYGYTF. The V gene is TRBV9, the J gene TRBJ1-2; D unresolved. Germline V gene data show CDR1 as SGDLS and CDR2 as YYNGEE. CDR3 length: 12 amino acids. V was clipped by 0 bases and J by 5 bases, with 5 bases between them.

The chain combines TRBV6-5 with TRBJ2-5; 7 nucleotides match TRBD1. The CDR3 has 15 residues. CDR1 and CDR2 from the germline V gene are MNHEY and SVGAGI. The junction had 11 bases not matched to a gene; V was cut back by 5 bases and J by 5 bases. Written as DNA, the CDR3 is TGTGCCAGCAGTGGATTCAGGGGGTTGAGGGAGACCCAGTACTTC. This translates into CASSGFRGLRETQYF.

This clone has a single count. The genes are TRBV27 and TRBJ2-3, with D uncertain. Germline CDR1 reads MNHEY; CDR2 reads SMNVEV (reference sequence). V was shortened by 3 bases and J by 2 bases, with 6 bases between the two germline ends. The CDR3 sequence is 13 residues long. In nucleotides, the CDR3 is TGTGCCAGCAGTTTCTCCTACACAGATACGCAGTATTTT. Amino acids: CASSFSYTDTQYF.

V and J are TRBV4-1 and TRBJ1-5; D possibly corresponds to TRBD1 (5 bases). CDR3 size: 17 residues. In germline, CDR1 is MGHRA, CDR2 YSYEKL. V was trimmed by 1 base and J by 3 bases, leaving 16 bases between them. CDR3 DNA sequence: TGCGCCAGCAGCCAAGCAGCGGGACGGACTATCAATCAGCCCCAGCATTTT. It encodes CASSQAAGRTINQPQHF.